Given below is one T cell receptor (beta chain) in context. The antigen is not known. This table comes from immunoSEQ multiplex PCR, and its TCRdb copy is limited to in-frame clones, with some not included. The table has tens of thousands of clones, 92% seen once. The data were taken from a study of T cell responses to AZD1222 COVID-19 vaccine. Broader study findings: Dominant CD4 TCR responses targeted spike regions 160-218 and 743-854.

CDR3 size: 15 residues. Germline loops: CDR1 LNHDA, CDR2 SQIVND (reference sequence). Between the trimmed V and J ends, which lost 4 bases and 2 bases, there was a span of 14 bases. Sample: peripheral blood, taken on day 0 of AZD1222 vaccination. The sequence derives from an adult in good health. This chain connects TRBV19 to TRBJ2-5; tentatively, D is TRBD1 (6 bases). CDR3 sequence reads: CASSTRGQLQETQYF. The DNA of the CDR3 is TGTGCCAGTAGTACTCGGGGACAACTTCAAGAGACCCAGTACTTC.